The rows below give T cell receptor beta chains drawn from one sample of a study of persistence of HIV-infected CD4 T cells. Their target antigens are unknown. Libraries were prepared by immunoSEQ multiplex PCR; TCRdb keeps only in-frame clonotypes and omits some of them. Among under 40,000 clones, roughly 71% were seen once, and the ten largest hold roughly 1.4%. Sample: CD4+ T cells sorted from PBMCs after approximately 19-hour stimulation, taken from a patient who received antiretroviral therapy. The receptors come from an adult man with HIV who was CMV-seropositive. The CDR3 runs from the conserved cysteine through the conserved F or W. D genes are given only for firm matches. A clone size is listed for some rows: how often the clone was seen (once, few, many), or a class if it is expanded.

J gene: TRBJ1-5; V gene: TRBV10-2; D gene: .; clone size: .; CDR3 length: 16; CDR3 protein: CASPEGDTASNQPQHF; CDR3 DNA: TGCGCCAGCCCCGAGGGGGACACCGCTAGCAATCAGCCCCAGCATTTT
J gene: TRBJ2-3; V gene: TRBV19; D gene: TRBD2; clone size: .; CDR3 length: 15; CDR3 protein: CASSISGGVRDTQYF; CDR3 DNA: TGTGCCAGTAGTATTTCCGGGGGGGTTCGTGATACGCAGTATTTT
J gene: TRBJ1-2; V gene: TRBV2; D gene: .; clone size: few; CDR3 length: 12; CDR3 protein: CASRGLFDGYTF; CDR3 DNA: TGTGCCAGCAGGGGACTCTTCGATGGCTACACCTTC
J gene: TRBJ2-3; V gene: TRBV5-1; D gene: .; clone size: .; CDR3 length: 15; CDR3 protein: CASSFGGSSTDTQYF; CDR3 DNA: TGCGCCAGCAGCTTCGGGGGTTCCAGCACAGATACGCAGTATTTT
J gene: TRBJ2-1; V gene: TRBV7-8; D gene: .; clone size: .; CDR3 length: 15; CDR3 protein: CASSPGRGSYNEQFF; CDR3 DNA: TGTGCCAGCAGCCCCGGGCGGGGCTCCTACAATGAGCAGTTCTTC
J gene: TRBJ1-1; V gene: TRBV28; D gene: .; clone size: .; CDR3 length: 13; CDR3 protein: CASSLARNTEAFF; CDR3 DNA: TGTGCCAGCAGTTTAGCCAGGAACACTGAAGCTTTCTTT
J gene: TRBJ2-6; V gene: TRBV5-5; D gene: .; clone size: .; CDR3 length: 18; CDR3 protein: CASSLRHVGSAGANVLTF; CDR3 DNA: TGTGCCAGCAGCTTGAGACATGTAGGTTCCGCTGGGGCCAACGTCCTGACTTTC
J gene: TRBJ1-2; V gene: TRBV30; D gene: TRBD1; clone size: .; CDR3 length: 13; CDR3 protein: CAWSVDRGQGYTF; CDR3 DNA: TGTGCCTGGAGTGTAGACAGGGGGCAAGGCTACACCTTC
J gene: TRBJ2-3; V gene: TRBV6-5; D gene: TRBD2; clone size: .; CDR3 length: 14; CDR3 protein: CASRGLADTDTQYF; CDR3 DNA: TGTGCCAGCAGGGGGCTAGCGGACACAGATACGCAGTATTTT
J gene: TRBJ2-1; V gene: TRBV5-4; D gene: TRBD2; clone size: .; CDR3 length: 15; CDR3 protein: CASSLSGGFGNEQFF; CDR3 DNA: TGTGCCAGCAGCTTAAGCGGGGGGTTCGGGAATGAGCAGTTCTTC
J gene: TRBJ1-1; V gene: TRBV7-9; D gene: .; clone size: few; CDR3 length: 14; CDR3 protein: CASTNLGGDTEAFF; CDR3 DNA: TGTGCCAGCACCAACCTTGGGGGGGACACTGAAGCTTTCTTT
J gene: TRBJ2-1; V gene: TRBV28; D gene: .; clone size: .; CDR3 length: 17; CDR3 protein: CASSLGKEFDSYNEQFF; CDR3 DNA: TGTGCCAGCAGTTTGGGGAAAGAATTTGATTCCTACAATGAGCAGTTCTTC
J gene: TRBJ2-3; V gene: TRBV7-9; D gene: .; clone size: .; CDR3 length: 14; CDR3 protein: CASSLVKRTDTQYF; CDR3 DNA: TGTGCCAGCAGCTTAGTGAAGCGCACAGATACGCAGTATTTT
J gene: TRBJ1-3; V gene: TRBV18; D gene: .; clone size: .; CDR3 length: 15; CDR3 protein: CASSPPSGGGNTIYF; CDR3 DNA: TGTGCCAGCTCACCACCGTCCGGGGGCGGAAACACCATATATTTT
J gene: TRBJ2-3; V gene: TRBV27; D gene: TRBD1; clone size: .; CDR3 length: 15; CDR3 protein: CASSSTDVRGHTQYF; CDR3 DNA: TGTGCCAGCAGTTCGACCGACGTCAGGGGGCATACGCAGTATTTT
J gene: TRBJ2-1; V gene: TRBV28; D gene: .; clone size: .; CDR3 length: 15; CDR3 protein: CASRAPGSSYNEQFF; CDR3 DNA: TGTGCCAGCAGAGCCCCGGGTTCCTCCTACAATGAGCAGTTCTTC
J gene: TRBJ1-6; V gene: TRBV9; D gene: TRBD1; clone size: .; CDR3 length: 17; CDR3 protein: CASSKGGQGIYNSPLHF; CDR3 DNA: TGTGCCAGCAGCAAGGGGGGACAGGGGATCTATAATTCACCCCTCCACTTT
J gene: TRBJ1-2; V gene: TRBV6-2/TRBV6-3; D gene: .; clone size: .; CDR3 length: 14; CDR3 protein: CASIPLGGSGGYTF; CDR3 DNA: TGTGCCAGCATCCCCCTGGGGGGGTCGGGTGGCTACACCTTC
J gene: TRBJ1-6; V gene: TRBV20-1; D gene: .; clone size: few; CDR3 length: 13; CDR3 protein: CSASRARNSPLHF; CDR3 DNA: TGCAGTGCTAGTCGGGCGCGGAATTCACCCCTCCACTTT
J gene: TRBJ2-2; V gene: TRBV19; D gene: .; clone size: .; CDR3 length: 19; CDR3 protein: CASSITVGRQGIGAEELFF; CDR3 DNA: TGTGCCAGTAGTATAACCGTCGGGAGGCAGGGGATTGGTGCGGAGGAGCTGTTTTTT
J gene: TRBJ1-4; V gene: TRBV15; D gene: .; clone size: once; CDR3 length: 13; CDR3 protein: CATSRGGNEKLFF; CDR3 DNA: TGTGCCACCAGCAGAGGGGGGAATGAAAAACTGTTTTTT
J gene: TRBJ2-4; V gene: TRBV19; D gene: .; clone size: once; CDR3 length: 14; CDR3 protein: CATSPGDAKNIQYF; CDR3 DNA: TGTGCCACCTCCCCGGGGGACGCCAAAAACATTCAGTACTTC
J gene: TRBJ2-2; V gene: TRBV11-2; D gene: .; clone size: .; CDR3 length: 15; CDR3 protein: CASSFGTRGTGELFF; CDR3 DNA: TGTGCCAGCAGCTTTGGGACTCGTGGGACCGGGGAGCTGTTTTTT
J gene: TRBJ1-6; V gene: TRBV6-4; D gene: .; clone size: .; CDR3 length: 14; CDR3 protein: CASSEFSGASPLHF; CDR3 DNA: TGTGCCAGCAGTGAATTCTCGGGGGCTTCACCCCTCCACTTT
J gene: TRBJ2-3; V gene: TRBV20-1; D gene: .; clone size: .; CDR3 length: 11; CDR3 protein: CSASDGDTQYF; CDR3 DNA: TGCAGTGCTTCGGATGGAGATACGCAGTATTTT